Below, 5 T cell receptor beta chains from the same sample are listed, as sequenced in a study of a mutant IDH1 vaccine in newly diagnosed glioma. No antigen has been identified for these receptors. TCRdb's copy holds only in-frame clones and misses some; the assay was immunoSEQ multiplex PCR. The sample has 34,000 or so clones, about four fifths seen once. Time point given: week 35, safety follow-up. Every single dose of the vaccine, 300 ug of mutant IDH1 20-mer peptide, came with topical imiquimod. This specimen was PBMCs, taken from a glioma patient whose treatment included an IDH1 peptide vaccine. The receptors were sampled from a man aged 25 to 40 with glioma.

The chain recombines TRBV9 with TRBJ2-6; D is uncertain. This CDR3 region has 16 residues. V lost 3 bases and J lost 0, with 10 bases in between. Per germline, CDR1 SGDLS and CDR2 YYNGEE. The CDR3 bases are TGTGCCAGCAGCGGGGCGGCCCTCTCTGGGGCCAACGTCCTGACTTTC. This encodes CASSGAALSGANVLTF.

The genes are TRBV4-1 and TRBJ2-7; 9 bases line up with TRBD1. Germline V lookup: CDR1 MGHRA, CDR2 YSYEKL. The junction had 10 bases not matched to a gene; V was cut back by 1 base and J by 6 bases. The CDR3 has 16 amino acids. The CDR3 protein is CASSQVRGQGRIEQYF. The CDR3 region has the DNA TGCGCCAGCAGCCAAGTTCGGGGACAGGGAAGGATCGAGCAGTACTTC.

The chain employs TRBV19 and TRBJ1-4; the match to TRBD1 covers 7 bases. Germline loops: CDR1 LNHDA, CDR2 SQIVND (reference sequence). This CDR3 is 13 amino acids long. Trimming took 6 bases from V and 2 from J; bases not matched to a gene: 0. The CDR3 bases are TGTGCCAGTAGCAGGGGGACTAATGAAAAACTGTTTTTT. Translating gives CASSRGTNEKLFF.

The table lists this clone with a few counts. The V call is TRBV5-1, the J call TRBJ1-5; 8 bases fit TRBD1. The CDR3 sequence is 14 residues long. CDR1 is SGHRS and CDR2 is YFSETQ in the germline V gene. The V gene end was trimmed by 3 bases and the J gene end by 5 bases; junction bases not matched to a gene: 4. The CDR3 loop is CASSYGTGDQPQHF. DNA of the CDR3: TGCGCCAGCAGCTACGGGACAGGCGATCAGCCCCAGCATTTT.

The V gene is TRBV29-1, the J gene TRBJ2-2; D may be TRBD1 (6 bases). This CDR3 is built from 13 residues. With 6 bases removed from V and 7 bases from J, the gap between germline ends came to 15 bases. CDR1 is SQVTM, CDR2 ANQGSEA, per germline. The CDR3 DNA is TGCAGCGTCGACCTACAGGGCAGCGGGGAGCTGTTTTTT. Protein sequence: CSVDLQGSGELFF.